This T cell receptor beta chain stems from a study of shared clonotypes between healthy human individuals (dated by TCRdb to about 2020). Broadly, across the study: A couple of women and three men aged 18 to 49 years were included in the cohort. Each donor's leukapheresis produced roughly between roughly 0.94 and 9.5 billion PBMCs. Per donor, three plates each were used for CD4 naive and CD4 memory, two for CD8 naive, and one for CD8 memory. The study deeply sequenced blood TCR repertoires of about 5 healthy adults to estimate repertoire size and the extent of clonotype sharing between individuals. Libraries were prepared and TCR repertoires were sequenced by different laboratories using diverse techniques, in order to increase sequencing depth and limit assay-specific biases.

The donors were healthy, HIV-negative adults with no recently reported acute infections or vaccinations. All donors were Caucasian adults living in Nashville, Tennessee, USA. CD8 memory samples combined magnetically selected CD45RO+ cells with CCR7-negative CD45RA+ effector memory (TemRA) cells. Blood was collected by leukapheresis, and PBMCs were isolated by Ficoll-Histopaque density gradient centrifugation and then cryopreserved in liquid nitrogen vapor phase. Purity and quantity of every magnetically sorted T cell population were checked by analytical flow cytometry. Genomic DNA was isolated from every sorted fraction and measured by UV absorbance on a Nanodrop 2000c. Broader findings and caveats from the paper: Based on pairwise subsampling, the degree of clonotype sharing among donors was expected to be affected by sequencing depth. The small number of donors limited the genetic and exposure-history diversity represented. Rarefaction of sorted-subset datasets indicated incomplete sequencing despite the large sequencing depth. Higher generation probabilities were observed for clonotypes shared by all four sorted-subset donors than for non-shared clonotypes. Sampling was limited to blood, and TCR repertoires in tissue likely differ from TCR repertoires in blood. Estimated clonotype richness was generally larger for naive than for memory subsets. When a handful of donors were compared, the shared fraction of clonotypes was around 5% for naive CD4, roughly 3.4% for naive CD8, about 2.5% for memory CD4, and 0.35% to 0.4% for memory CD8.

In the case of this clone: Its target antigen remains unknown. No base-level quality is on record; no much larger clone is a single base apart.

Using the deep immunoSEQ assay, multiplex PCR amplified TCR CDR3 regions from genomic DNA. Extracted genomic DNA from each cell subset was spread evenly across all wells of several immunoSEQ 96-well plates, with each plate serving as a replicate. For sorted subsets, each replicate PCR was loaded with approximately 0.2 ug genomic DNA, equivalent to approximately 27,000 T cell genomes. Purified libraries were quantified with a Qubit 3.0 fluorometer, sized on a Bioanalyzer 2100, and re-quantified with the KAPA Library Quantification kit. Each immunoSEQ 96-well plate was sequenced on its own single-read 150-cycle Illumina NextSeq 550 flow cell. The study's processing was this. Because only junctional sequences without quality scores were contained in the immunoSEQ output, filtering matching that applied to full-length reads could not be performed. To assign V/J genes and CDR3, sequences were annotated against IMGT germline references using PyIR, a Python wrapper for IgBLAST v1.9. Reads were removed for weak V/J assignments (E-value above 1e-6), missing CDR3, stop codons, out-of-frame junctions, or ambiguous translated residues. V3J clonotypes were defined by identical inferred V gene, J gene, and CDR3 amino acid sequence. To compute the percentage overlap between repertoires, the number of shared unique clonotypes was divided by the size of the smaller repertoire. Richness of each repertoire was evaluated using RTK rarefaction, the Chao1 estimator, and Recon v2.1 estimates of unobserved clonotypes. Generation probabilities were computed with OLGA for all TCRbeta clonotypes obtained by the gDNA method from several donors. TCRdb stores this immuneACCESS table with in-frame sequences only. Part of the clones is absent; in the studies checked, under half of the shortfall reflects unresolved V genes, and no reason is known for the rest. Clone size and the V and J calls come from that table; the DNA yielded D and trimming. Recorded for this sample are approximately 710,000 clones; 90% of them occurred a single time. Roughly 36% of the sample rests with the top ten.

From the cysteine up to the phenylalanine, the CDR3 has a length of 16 residues. Just CDR3 DNA is preserved here, 48 bases in frame from base 1. Sequences MGHRA (CDR1) and YSYEKL (CDR2) are obtained from the germline V gene. The junction shows trimming of 2 bases on V and 5 bases on J, and the gene matches do not reach 8 bases of it. Here the chain combines TRBV4-1 and TRBJ2-7; the junction holds 11 bases that match TRBD2. The specimen sequenced was memory CD8+ T cells from PBMCs. Sample cell subset or site, as interpreted from the label and publication: CD45RO+ cells pooled with CCR7-negative TemRA cells. The receptor was derived from a young man in good health. Some clones in this sample may be carry-over from other donors' samples. The nucleotides read TGCGCCAGCAGCCAATCTAGACTAGCGGGAACCGACGAGCAGTACTTC. Its protein reads: CASSQSRLAGTDEQYF.